A single TCR beta chain is shown here with its context. Its antigen is not yet known. Base qualities are missing; no much larger clone stands one base away. This sample was included in a study of OX40 agonist ivuxolimab in advanced cancers. General notes on the study: The costimulatory receptor OX40 (CD134) was targeted by ivuxolimab, a fully human IgG2 agonistic monoclonal antibody. Peripheral TCRbeta sequencing aimed to test whether ivuxolimab altered TCR sequence diversity and caused clonal T-cell expansion. The paper reports the monotherapy dose-escalation portion (N = 52 patients) of the phase I ivuxolimab trial. Of the 50 or so patients in dose escalation, some 19 had hepatocellular carcinoma, around 15 had melanoma, 9 had renal cell carcinoma and 9 had head and neck cancer. Partial responses occurred in three dose-escalation patients: two with cutaneous melanoma and one with hepatocellular carcinoma. Prior anti-PD-1, anti-PD-L1 or anti-CTLA-4 therapy was permitted, and checkpoint inhibitors had been received by about two fifths of dose-escalation patients. A male proportion of around 83% and a mean age of about 60 years, ranging from about 20 to 79, were recorded for the dose-escalation cohort. Intravenous ivuxolimab was administered to patients every 2 weeks at six dose levels: 0.01, 0.1, 0.3, 1.5, 3 and 10 mg/kg.

Patients with autoimmune disease history or receiving systemic immunosuppression were excluded from the trial. Peripheral blood for TCR sequencing was collected from all dose cohorts at baseline, on cycle 4 day 1, and on cycle 7 day 1. Samples were obtained from an open-label, multicenter, first-in-human phase I dose-escalation trial of ivuxolimab. Adults with locally advanced or metastatic head and neck squamous cell, hepatocellular, melanoma or renal cell carcinoma were enrolled in the trial. Before TCR sequencing, CD4+ T cells and CD8+ T cells from peripheral blood were sorted into separate populations. Broader findings and caveats from the paper: At doses of 0.1 to 3.0 mg/kg, clonal expansion of both CD4+ and CD8+ T cells in blood was seen between baseline and week 6. Low levels of normalized T-cell clonal expansion were also shown by some nonresponding patients. Partial responders in the 0.1-3.0 mg/kg groups had among the lowest normalized peripheral clonal expansion, especially among CD8+ T cells. The antigen specificity of the peripheral T cells that underwent clonal expansion was not determined. After ivuxolimab, expanded clones were on average more numerous among CD8+ T cells than among CD4+ T cells.

V and J are trimmed by 4 bases and 0 bases, and the gene matches miss 3 bases of the junction. The CDR3, cysteine through phenylalanine, is 15 amino acids long. Left in the record is the CDR3 DNA by itself, 45 bases read in frame from the first base. The CDR1 and CDR2 encoded by the germline V gene are SGHDT and YYEEEE. Genomic DNA was extracted from sorted cells for sequencing of the TCRbeta CDR3 region. The immunoSEQ Assay was used to sequence the TCRbeta CDR3 regions. In TCRdb, the immuneACCESS table is reduced to in-frame sequences with V and J assigned. These tables do not hold every clone; where another copy was compared, an unresolved V gene accounts for under half, and the others remain unexplained. Counted in this sample were 30,000 or so clones; 85% to 95% of them appeared once. Just under 9.5% of the sample rests with the top ten.

Source: CD4+ or CD8+ T cells sorted from blood, taken in a trial of the OX40 agonist ivuxolimab. Recombination linked TRBV5-6 to TRBJ1-1; the central 10 bases match TRBD1. The clonotype comes from an adult with an advanced solid tumor such as melanoma, head and neck, liver or kidney cancer. The CDR3 is CASSPGQGLNTEAFF. In nucleotides, the sequence is TGTGCCAGCAGCCCGGGACAGGGGTTGAACACTGAAGCTTTCTTT.